This passage covers 14 T cell receptor beta chains from one sample sequenced in a study of shared clonotypes between healthy human individuals. TCRdb keeps only in-frame clones here, not all; method: immunoSEQ multiplex PCR. The sample includes around 2.5 million clones, 93% of them seen just once. The sequenced sample was naive CD4+ T cells from PBMCs. Subset defined: CD45RA+ positively selected. Receptors originate from a young man in good health. Some clones in this sample may be carry-over from other donors' samples.

This chain connects TRBV7-3 to TRBJ2-6; D call uncertain. This CDR3 spans 14 amino acids. V lost 3 bases and J 2 bases, leaving 5 bases between the germline ends. CDR1 and CDR2 from the germline V gene are SGHTA and FQGTGA. Here the CDR3 DNA reads TGTGCCAGCAGCTTCAAACCTGGGGCCAACGTCCTGACTTTC. Protein: CASSFKPGANVLTF.

This rearrangement joins TRBV28 to TRBJ2-7, with D possibly TRBD1 on 7 matching bases. CDR1 is MDHEN, CDR2 SYDVKM, per germline. Trimming pared 6 bases from V and 5 bases from J, leaving 20 bases between. The CDR3 has 15 residues. The CDR3 loop is CASRYAGGTFDEQYF. In DNA, the CDR3 is TGTGCCAGCAGGTATGCAGGGGGGACCTTCGACGAGCAGTACTTC.

This chain links TRBV15 with TRBJ2-7; unclear D gene. Germline V lookup: CDR1 LNHNV, CDR2 YYDKDF (reference sequence). Trimming removed 0 bases at V and 2 bases at J, with 11 bases between. This CDR3 is 15 amino acids long. In DNA, the CDR3 is TGTGCCACCAGCAGAGATCCCGTCACAACCTACGAGCAGTACTTC. It yields the protein CATSRDPVTTYEQYF.

The rearrangement links TRBV2 to TRBJ2-2; D remains unclear. The CDR3 is made up of 13 amino acids. The V end was cut by 2 bases, the J end by 3 bases, with 4 bases between. CDR1 SNHLY and CDR2 FYNNEI come from the germline V gene. CDR3 in amino acids: CASSETHTGELFF. The CDR3 DNA sequence: TGTGCCAGCAGTGAAACCCACACCGGGGAGCTGTTTTTT.

With respect to this clone: In the same sample, other DNA sequences code for this CDR3. This rearrangement joins TRBV11-3 to TRBJ1-1, with D tentatively TRBD1 (6 bases). This CDR3 comprises 14 residues. The V end lost 3 bases, the J end lost 0 bases, and 8 bases lay between the germline ends. In germline, CDR1 is SGHNT, CDR2 YENEEA. The CDR3 nucleotides read TGTGCCAGCAGCTTGGGGGGCTTGAACACTGAAGCTTTCTTT. Its translation is CASSLGGLNTEAFF.

Turning to this clone: This same CDR3 is encoded by further DNA sequences in the sample. The rearrangement joins TRBV5-5 to TRBJ2-7; D call uncertain. The V and J ends lost 2 bases and 1 base respectively, with 1 base between them. Germline V CDR1 and CDR2: SGHKS, YYEKEE (reference sequence). This CDR3 has 11 residues. CDR3 in amino acids: CASSFSYEQYF. The CDR3 region has the DNA TGTGCCAGCAGCTTTTCCTACGAGCAGTACTTC.

This rearrangement joins TRBV2 to TRBJ2-7, with TRBD1 identical over 8 bases. Trimming cost V 5 bases and J 4 bases; bases outside gene matches: 7. CDR1 is SNHLY, CDR2 FYNNEI, per germline. The CDR3 spans 14 residues. The chain's CDR3 is CASSRGDRLYEQYF. CDR3 DNA sequence: TGTGCCAGCAGTCGAGGGGACAGGCTATACGAGCAGTACTTC.

The CDR3 is CATSRDAKGNAQYF. CDR3 coding DNA: TGTGCCACCAGCAGAGATGCGAAAGGGAACGCGCAGTATTTT. The genes are TRBV15 and TRBJ2-3; no clear D gene. CDR1 is LNHNV and CDR2 is YYDKDF in the germline V gene (reference sequence). Trimming stripped 0 bases from V and 10 bases from J, with 14 bases between. The CDR3 is made up of 14 amino acids.

The chain is built from TRBV7-2 and TRBJ1-5; possible D gene TRBD1, 6 bases. The ends were cut back, 2 bases at V and 0 bases at J, with 11 bases in the middle. CDR1 is SGHTA and CDR2 is FQGNSA in the germline V gene. The CDR3 totals 16 residues. CDR3 in amino acids: CASSLLGAPSNQPQHF. DNA for the CDR3: TGTGCCAGCAGCTTATTGGGGGCGCCTAGCAATCAGCCCCAGCATTTT.

The chain links TRBV27 to TRBJ2-7, with 8 bases aligning to TRBD2. CDR3 size: 16 residues. Germline CDR1 MNHEY, CDR2 SMNVEV (reference sequence). V lost 4 bases and J lost 4; bases outside the gene matches: 12. The chain's CDR3 is CASSSYGLANGYEQYF. The CDR3 DNA reads TGTGCCAGCAGTTCCTACGGACTAGCCAACGGATACGAGCAGTACTTC.

In regard to this clone: The sample has other DNA sequences that encode this CDR3 too. Here the CDR3 reads CATGTASGNTIYF. CDR3 in DNA: TGTGCCACCGGGACAGCTTCTGGAAACACCATATATTTT. The chain carries TRBV10-3 and TRBJ1-3; 7 bases agree with TRBD1. The V gene's germline CDR1 is ENHRY and CDR2 SYGVKD. Trimming removed 10 bases from V and 1 base from J; junction bases left unmatched: 4. The CDR3 runs 13 residues.

The chain is built from TRBV5-1 and TRBJ2-7; 9 bases are shared with TRBD1. Per the germline V gene, CDR1 is SGHRS and CDR2 is YFSETQ. The CDR3 has 15 amino acids. V shed 0 bases, J shed 6 bases, and the junction held 7 bases outside the gene matches. The CDR3 DNA reads TGCGCCAGCAGCTTGGTTGGACAGGGGTTTGGCGAGCAGTACTTC. It translates to CASSLVGQGFGEQYF.

The chain combines TRBV28 with TRBJ1-4; tentative D call: TRBD1 (5 bases). Per germline, CDR1 MDHEN and CDR2 SYDVKM. V shed 6 bases and J shed 4 bases, with 12 bases lying between them. The CDR3 has 14 residues. The CDR3 DNA reads TGTGCCAGCAGGACGACAGCTATTAATGAAAAACTGTTTTTT. Translating gives CASRTTAINEKLFF.

This clone was seen only a few times. The sample holds other DNA sequences that translate to the same CDR3. The chain employs TRBV2 and TRBJ1-4; D possibly corresponds to TRBD1 (5 bases). CDR1 is SNHLY, CDR2 FYNNEI, per germline. V lost 1 base to trimming and J lost 5 bases, with 8 bases between them. The CDR3 length is 14 residues. CDR3 sequence reads: CASSEGGANEKLFF. The CDR3 DNA reads as TGTGCCAGCAGTGAAGGCGGGGCAAATGAAAAACTGTTTTTT.